The clone carrying this T cell receptor beta chain has only a few counts. Its antigen remains unknown. The junction and the germline gene differ at one end; a read error may be behind it. From around 0.5 ug of total RNA, TCR beta-specific cDNA was reverse-transcribed using a constant-region primer. Slightly modified ARM-PCR served as the procedure for the TCR beta libraries. These libraries came from three rounds of nested multiplex PCR. TCRdb used MiXCR to reprocess the multiplex PCR reads, holding one entry per CDR3 protein. The repertoire includes about 48,000 distinct CDR3 sequences, 70% to 85% of them detected once, and approximately 25% sits in the top ten. The source of the sample is a study of tumor-infiltrating lymphocytes in primary liver carcinoma. Study as a whole: The patient group consisted of men and women aged 30 to 69 years. Findings and caveats of the study: Between tumor regions, pairs overlapped more than tumor-adjacent and tumor-blood pairs did.

Unsorted bulk tissue of about 19-31 mg yielded co-extracted RNA and DNA. The receptor was isolated from a man aged 35 to 55 with primary liver carcinoma and hepatitis B virus infection. Sequences were obtained from liver tumor tissue from sampling region 3. Subset in this sample: tumor region T3, left-lateral pole.

CDR3 in amino acids: CTSSLTRSADTQYF. CDR3 bases: TGTACCAGCAGCTTAACGAGGAGCGCAGATACGCAGTATTTT. V is TRBV7-3 and J is TRBJ2-3; D remains ambiguous. The germline V gene has CDR1 SGHTA and CDR2 FQGTGA. The CDR3 runs 14 residues.